What follows are 22 T cell receptor beta chains derived from one specimen sequenced in a study of persistence of HIV-infected CD4 T cells. These receptors' targets are unknown. Sequencing used immunoSEQ version 4 in survey mode. Assay used: immunoSEQ multiplex PCR; TCRdb lists only in-frame clones, some missing. The sample carries about 43,000 clones, more than 80% recorded once. This nonspecific control used anti-CD3/anti-CD28 bead stimulation of CD4+ T cells. CD4+ T cells upregulating both CD40 ligand and CD69 were sorted as responding cells. Sequencing used CD4+ T cells sorted from PBMCs after approximately 19-hour stimulation, obtained from a patient who received antiretroviral therapy. These receptor sequences come from an adult man with HIV who was CMV-seropositive.

The chain is built from TRBV19 and TRBJ1-6; the D is unclear. With 6 bases removed from V and 7 bases from J, the gap between germline ends came to 10 bases. Germline values: CDR1 LNHDA, CDR2 SQIVND (reference sequence). The CDR3 length is 13 residues. The CDR3 protein is CASSRADNSPLHF. The CDR3 bases are TGTGCCAGTAGCCGGGCAGACAATTCACCCCTCCACTTT.

The genes are TRBV4-2 and TRBJ1-1; a possible D gene is TRBD1 (6 bases). This CDR3 is built from 14 residues. The germline gives CDR1 LGHNA, CDR2 YNFKEQ. V was shortened by 1 base and J by 4 bases, with 10 bases between the two germline ends. CDR3 loop: CASSQGTVATEAFF. The CDR3 nucleotides are TGTGCCAGCAGCCAAGGGACAGTGGCCACTGAAGCTTTCTTT.

V gene TRBV12-3 or TRBV12-4 combines with J gene TRBJ2-7, with D perhaps TRBD1 (5 bases). CDR3 length: 13 residues. V gave up 3 bases and J gave up 3 bases, with 9 bases separating them. CDR3 nucleotide sequence: TGTGCCAGCAGTTTTGGGGCCCACTACGAGCAGTACTTC. This codes for CASSFGAHYEQYF.

The chain carries TRBV18 and TRBJ1-6; D is uncertain. V was shortened by 3 bases and J by 6 bases, with 12 bases between the two germline ends. Looked up from germline, CDR1 is KGHSH and CDR2 is LQKENI. CDR3 length: 15 amino acids. DNA for the CDR3: TGTGCCAGCTCACCCCCGGAGGGTGGTAATTCACCCCTCCACTTT. Translated, it gives CASSPPEGGNSPLHF.

The chain has TRBV5-1 and TRBJ1-1; possibly TRBD1 for D (6 bases). The CDR3 has 16 residues. CDR1 SGHRS and CDR2 YFSETQ come from the germline V gene. Trimming left V 4 bases short and J 1 base short, with 17 bases between. CDR3: CASSRGGIEANTEAFF. The DNA of the CDR3 is TGCGCCAGCAGCCGAGGGGGAATAGAGGCGAACACTGAAGCTTTCTTT.

This chain joins TRBV19 and TRBJ1-4, with no clear D. This CDR3 is built from 15 residues. The germline V gene encodes CDR1 LNHDA and CDR2 SQIVND (reference sequence). Trimming took 3 bases from V and 8 from J, leaving 16 bases between them. The CDR3 bases are TGTGCCAGTAGTATCGCAATTAATAATCGAGAAAAACTGTTTTTT. The encoded protein is CASSIAINNREKLFF.

This clone has just a few counts. The chain combines TRBV9 with TRBJ1-3, with TRBD1 as a possible D gene (6 bases). The V and J ends lost 2 bases and 0 bases respectively, with 15 bases between them. Germline-derived CDR1 and CDR2 are SGDLS and YYNGEE. This CDR3 has 17 amino acids. The CDR3 nucleotides read TGTGCCAGCAGCGTTAACGGACAGCCCGTCTCTGGAAACACCATATATTTT. This sequence encodes CASSVNGQPVSGNTIYF.

This clone is a singleton in its sample. The chain is built from TRBV9 and TRBJ1-1; D is ambiguous. CDR1 is SGDLS, CDR2 YYNGEE, per germline. This CDR3 is built from 15 residues. Trimming pared 1 base from V and 4 bases from J, leaving 14 bases between. The CDR3: CASSVSGVSGTEAFF. CDR3 bases: TGTGCCAGCAGCGTATCCGGGGTAAGTGGCACTGAAGCTTTCTTT.

This clone was seen once. V usage is TRBV6-5 and J usage is TRBJ1-6; D possibly corresponds to TRBD1 (6 bases). The CDR3 sequence is 13 residues long. The V gene's germline CDR1 is MNHEY and CDR2 SVGAGI. The ends were cut back, 9 bases at V and 8 bases at J, with 14 bases in the middle. The CDR3 DNA is TGTGCCAGTAGGGGGTTTAGGGATTCACCCCTCCACTTT. Its protein is CASRGFRDSPLHF.

The chain joins TRBV15 to TRBJ1-2; D is possibly TRBD1 (6 bases). The CDR3 sequence is 15 residues long. The V end lost 4 bases, the J end lost 4 bases, and 16 bases lay between the germline ends. Germline values: CDR1 LNHNV, CDR2 YYDKDF (reference sequence). This CDR3 reads CATSTGGGRGYGYTF. The CDR3 DNA sequence: TGTGCCACCAGCACTGGAGGGGGGCGCGGCTATGGCTACACCTTC. Variable domain in full (rest from reference TRBV15 and TRBJ1-2): DAMVIQNPRYQVTQFGKPVTLSCSQTLNHNVMYWYQQKSSQAPKLLFHYYDKDFNNEADTPDNFQSRRPNTSFCFLDIRSPGLGDTAMYLCATSTGGGRGYGYTFGSGTRLTVV.

As DNA, the CDR3 is TGTGCCAGCAGAGGACAGGGGGCGTACGAGCAGTACTTC. It encodes CASRGQGAYEQYF. V and J are TRBV25-1 and TRBJ2-7; 11 bases agree with TRBD1. The CDR3 consists of 13 residues. Germline trimming cut 6 bases from V and 4 bases from J; bases unmatched to any gene: 2. The germline gives CDR1 MGHDK, CDR2 SYGVNS.

The rearrangement links TRBV20-1 to TRBJ1-2, with D perhaps TRBD1 (5 bases). This CDR3 region has 11 residues. V lost 3 bases and J 6 bases, leaving 8 bases between the germline ends. Germline CDR1 reads DFQATT; CDR2 reads SNEGSKA (reference sequence). Here the CDR3 DNA reads TGCAGTGCTAGGGCAGGGAATGGCTACACCTTC. This translates into CSARAGNGYTF.

The gene calls are TRBV19 and TRBJ2-1; 11 nucleotides align to TRBD2. V gave up 5 bases and J gave up 1 base; unmatched junction bases: 4. CDR3 length: 16 residues. Per the germline V gene, CDR1 is LNHDA and CDR2 is SQIVND (reference sequence). CDR3 sequence (DNA): TGTGCCAGTAGTTCTAGCGGGGGGCGATCCTACAATGAGCAGTTCTTC. Its protein product is CASSSSGGRSYNEQFF. Combining the CDR3 with reference TRBV19 and TRBJ2-1 gives the whole variable domain DGGITQSPKYLFRKEGQNVTLSCEQNLNHDAMYWYRQDPGQGLRLIYYSQIVNDFQKGDIAEGYSVSREKKESFPLTVTSAQKNPTAFYLCASSSSGGRSYNEQFFGPGTRLTVL.

This clone was counted once. The V call is TRBV19, the J call TRBJ1-2; 7 bases line up with TRBD1. With 9 bases clipped from V and 4 bases from J, the junction kept 11 bases outside the gene matches. The CDR3 spans 14 residues. Germline CDR1 reads LNHDA; CDR2 reads SQIVND (reference sequence). CDR3: CASLQVGGGYGYTF. DNA for the CDR3: TGTGCCAGCCTTCAAGTAGGGGGCGGCTATGGCTACACCTTC.

CDR3 DNA: TGTGCCAGCAGCGGGGAGGTGGGGGGCACTGAAGCTTTCTTT. Amino acids: CASSGEVGGTEAFF. The chain links TRBV5-4 to TRBJ1-1; D is possibly TRBD1 (5 bases). The CDR3 length is 14 residues. The germline V and J ends were trimmed by 4 bases and 4 bases, with 14 bases remaining between them. The V gene's germline CDR1 is SGHNT and CDR2 YYREEE (reference sequence). The whole variable domain, remainder taken from reference TRBV5-4 and TRBJ1-1, is ETGVTQSPTHLIKTRGQQVTLRCSSQSGHNTVSWYQQALGQGPQFIFQYYREEENGRGNFPPRFSGLQFPNYSSELNVNALELDDSALYLCASSGEVGGTEAFFGQGTRLTVV.

In the case of this clone: Other nucleotide sequences from this sample produce the same CDR3. The CDR3 loop is CASSLGQSNTEAFF. CDR3 nucleotides: TGCGCCAGCAGCCTCGGACAGTCGAACACTGAAGCTTTCTTT. V usage is TRBV5-1 and J usage is TRBJ1-1; tentatively, D is TRBD1 (6 bases). The length of the CDR3 is 14 residues. Trimming removed 4 bases from V and 1 base from J, with 11 bases in between. CDR1 and CDR2 from the germline V gene are SGHRS and YFSETQ.

The V gene is TRBV6-5, the J gene TRBJ1-4; the D is unclear. Trimming pared 7 bases from V and 5 bases from J, leaving 11 bases between. CDR1 and CDR2 (germline): MNHEY, SVGAGI. The CDR3 consists of 13 residues. The CDR3 DNA is TGTGCCAGCACGCCGTCCGGAAATGAAAAACTGTTTTTT. It encodes CASTPSGNEKLFF.

J is TRBJ2-2 and V is TRBV13; a possible D gene is TRBD2 (6 bases). The CDR3 length is 14 residues. The V end lost 3 bases, the J end lost 7 bases, and 12 bases lay between the germline ends. Looked up from germline, CDR1 is PRHDT and CDR2 is FYEKMQ (reference sequence). The DNA for the CDR3 is TGTGCCAGCAGCTTCCGGGGGTTAGTCGGGGAGCTGTTTTTT. Protein: CASSFRGLVGELFF.

The V gene is TRBV10-3, the J gene TRBJ2-3; tentative D call: TRBD1 (5 bases). CDR1 and CDR2 from the germline V gene are ENHRY and SYGVKD. Trimming left V 2 bases short and J 2 bases short, with 11 bases between. The CDR3 contains 15 residues. The CDR3 DNA sequence: TGTGCCATCAGTGAGACCCAGGGCACCACAGATACGCAGTATTTT. This translates into CAISETQGTTDTQYF.

The chain has TRBV5-5 and TRBJ1-5; weak D call: TRBD1 (5 bases). This CDR3 is built from 13 residues. Trimming cost V 2 bases and J 5 bases, with 8 bases left between them. Germline-derived CDR1 and CDR2 are SGHKS and YYEKEE (reference sequence). In DNA, the CDR3 is TGTGCCAGCAGCTTTCAGGGATATCAGCCCCAGCATTTT. Protein: CASSFQGYQPQHF.

This rearrangement joins TRBV7-9 to TRBJ1-6; unclear D gene. This CDR3 comprises 13 residues. CDR1 SEHNR and CDR2 FQNEAQ come from the germline V gene (reference sequence). Trimming took 5 bases from V and 7 from J, leaving 9 bases between them. CDR3 bases: TGTGCCAGCAGCCCATTAGACAATTCACCCCTCCACTTT. It translates to CASSPLDNSPLHF.

This CDR3 is CASSPPNGGAGELFF. As DNA, the CDR3 is TGTGCCAGCTCACCACCGAACGGCGGGGCCGGGGAGCTGTTTTTT. The gene calls are TRBV18 and TRBJ2-2; weak D call: TRBD2 (6 bases). The V gene lost 0 bases and the J gene lost 6 bases, with 11 bases spanning the gap. This CDR3 is 15 amino acids long. Per the germline V gene, CDR1 is KGHSH and CDR2 is LQKENI.